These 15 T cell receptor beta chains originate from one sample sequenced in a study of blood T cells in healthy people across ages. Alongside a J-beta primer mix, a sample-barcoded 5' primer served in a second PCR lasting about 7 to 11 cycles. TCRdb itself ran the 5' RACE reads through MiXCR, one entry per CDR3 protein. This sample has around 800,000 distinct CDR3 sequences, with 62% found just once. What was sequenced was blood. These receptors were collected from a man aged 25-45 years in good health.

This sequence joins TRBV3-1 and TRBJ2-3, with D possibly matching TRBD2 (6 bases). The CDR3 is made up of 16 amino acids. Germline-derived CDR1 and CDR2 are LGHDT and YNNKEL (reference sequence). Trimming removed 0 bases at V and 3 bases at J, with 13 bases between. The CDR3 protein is CASSQERFGGTDTQYF. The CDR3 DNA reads TGTGCCAGCAGCCAAGAGAGGTTCGGGGGTACAGATACGCAGTATTTT.

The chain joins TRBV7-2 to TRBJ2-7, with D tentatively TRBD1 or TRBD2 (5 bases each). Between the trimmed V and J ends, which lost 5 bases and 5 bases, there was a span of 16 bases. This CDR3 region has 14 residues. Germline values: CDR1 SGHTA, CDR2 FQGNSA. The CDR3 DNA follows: TGTGCCAGCAGCCTGATGAGGGGCGGCGACGAGCAGTACTTC. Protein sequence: CASSLMRGGDEQYF. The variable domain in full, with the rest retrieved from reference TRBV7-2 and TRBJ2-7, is GAGVSQSPSNKVTEKGKDVELRCDPISGHTALYWYRQSLGQGLEFLIYFQGNSAPDKSGLPSDRFSAERTGGSVSTLTIQRTQQEDSAVYLCASSLMRGGDEQYFGPGTRLTVT.

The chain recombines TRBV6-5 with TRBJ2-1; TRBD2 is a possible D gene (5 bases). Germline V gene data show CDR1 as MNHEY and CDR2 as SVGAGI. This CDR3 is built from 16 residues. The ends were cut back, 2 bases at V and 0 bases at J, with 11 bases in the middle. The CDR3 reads CASSYGRESSYNEQFF. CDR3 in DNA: TGTGCCAGCAGTTACGGTCGGGAAAGCTCCTACAATGAGCAGTTCTTC.

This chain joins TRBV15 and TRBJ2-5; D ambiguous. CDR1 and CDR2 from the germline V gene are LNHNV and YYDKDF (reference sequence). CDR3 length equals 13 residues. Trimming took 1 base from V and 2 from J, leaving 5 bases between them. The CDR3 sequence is CATSRGLQETQYF. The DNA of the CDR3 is TGTGCCACCAGCAGAGGATTACAAGAGACCCAGTACTTC.

For the CDR3, the DNA is TGTGCCAGCACTGACAGGGGCACCGAGCAGTACTTC. Translation gives CASTDRGTEQYF. The chain joins TRBV6-6 to TRBJ2-7, with 8 bases lining up with TRBD1. The germline V gene encodes CDR1 MNHNY and CDR2 SVGAGI (reference sequence). The J segment lost 6 bases and the V segment lost 7 bases, leaving 5 bases of the junction unmatched. The CDR3 contains 12 residues.

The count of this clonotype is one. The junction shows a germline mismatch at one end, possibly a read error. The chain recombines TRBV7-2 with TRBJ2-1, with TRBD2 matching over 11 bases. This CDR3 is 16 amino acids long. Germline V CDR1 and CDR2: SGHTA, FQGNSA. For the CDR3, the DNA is TGCGCCAGCAGCAAGACTAGCGGGGACATCTACAATGAGCAGTTCTTC. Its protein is CASSKTSGDIYNEQFF.

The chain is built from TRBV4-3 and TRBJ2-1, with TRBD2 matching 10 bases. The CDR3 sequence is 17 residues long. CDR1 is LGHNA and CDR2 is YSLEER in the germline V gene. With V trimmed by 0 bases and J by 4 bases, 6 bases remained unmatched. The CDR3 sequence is CASSQDRLAGAYNEQFF. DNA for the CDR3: TGCGCCAGCAGCCAAGATCGGCTAGCGGGGGCTTACAATGAGCAGTTCTTC.

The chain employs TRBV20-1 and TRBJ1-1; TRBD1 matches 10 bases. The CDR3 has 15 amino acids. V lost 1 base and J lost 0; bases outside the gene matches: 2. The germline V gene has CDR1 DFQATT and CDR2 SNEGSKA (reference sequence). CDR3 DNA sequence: TGCAGTGCTAGAGGGACAGGGGGGATGAACACTGAAGCTTTCTTT. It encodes CSARGTGGMNTEAFF.

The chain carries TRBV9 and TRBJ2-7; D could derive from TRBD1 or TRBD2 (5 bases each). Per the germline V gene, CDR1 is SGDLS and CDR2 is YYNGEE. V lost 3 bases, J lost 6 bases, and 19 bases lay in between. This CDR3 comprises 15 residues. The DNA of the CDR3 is TGTGCCAGCAGCGCCTCCGGGACCCCCGGCCCCGAGCAGTACTTC. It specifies CASSASGTPGPEQYF.

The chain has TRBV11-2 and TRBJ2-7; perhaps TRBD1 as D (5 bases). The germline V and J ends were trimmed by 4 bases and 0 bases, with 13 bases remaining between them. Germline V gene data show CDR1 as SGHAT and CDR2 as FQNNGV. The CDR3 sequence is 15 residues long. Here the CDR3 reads CASSWYRSSSYEQYF. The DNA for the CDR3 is TGTGCCAGCAGCTGGTACAGGTCTTCCTCCTACGAGCAGTACTTC. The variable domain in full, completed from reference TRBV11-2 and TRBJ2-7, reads EAGVAQSPRYKIIEKRQSVAFWCNPISGHATLYWYQQILGQGPKLLIQFQNNGVVDDSQLPKDRFSAERLKGVDSTLKIQPAKLEDSAVYLCASSWYRSSSYEQYFGPGTRLTVT.

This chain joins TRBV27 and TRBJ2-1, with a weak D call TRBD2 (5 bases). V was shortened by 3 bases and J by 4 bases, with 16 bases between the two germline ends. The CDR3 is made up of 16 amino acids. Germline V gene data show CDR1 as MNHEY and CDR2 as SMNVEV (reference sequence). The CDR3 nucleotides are TGTGCCAGCAGTTTCCTCCGGCCCCGGGGTTACAATGAGCAGTTCTTC. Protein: CASSFLRPRGYNEQFF.

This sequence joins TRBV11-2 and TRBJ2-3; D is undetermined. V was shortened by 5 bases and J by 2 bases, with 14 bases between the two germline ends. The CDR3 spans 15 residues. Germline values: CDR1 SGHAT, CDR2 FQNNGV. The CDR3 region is CASSRRTALTDTQYF. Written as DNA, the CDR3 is TGTGCCAGCAGCCGGCGAACCGCACTCACAGATACGCAGTATTTT.

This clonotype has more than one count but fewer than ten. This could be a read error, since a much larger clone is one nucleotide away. The CDR3 sequence: CASSATSEDEQYF. The CDR3 coding sequence is TGTGCCAGCAGTGCCACTAGCGAGGATGAGCAGTACTTC. The chain recombines TRBV27 with TRBJ2-5; 7 bases map to TRBD2. After removal of 5 bases from V and 11 bases from J, the junction contained 11 bases not matched to a gene. Germline V gene data show CDR1 as MNHEY and CDR2 as SMNVEV (reference sequence). The CDR3 contains 13 residues.

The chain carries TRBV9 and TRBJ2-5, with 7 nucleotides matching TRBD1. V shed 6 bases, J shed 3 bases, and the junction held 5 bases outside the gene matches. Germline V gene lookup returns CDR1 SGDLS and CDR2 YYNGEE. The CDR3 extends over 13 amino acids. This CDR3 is CASTTGAEETQYF. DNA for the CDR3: TGTGCCAGCACCACAGGGGCTGAAGAGACCCAGTACTTC.

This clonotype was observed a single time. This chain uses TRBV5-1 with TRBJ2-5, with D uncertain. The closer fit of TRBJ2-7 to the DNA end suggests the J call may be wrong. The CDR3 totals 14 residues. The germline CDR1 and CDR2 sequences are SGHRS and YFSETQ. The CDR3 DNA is TGCGCCAGCAGCTTGGACCCGAAAGCCTACGAGCAGTACTTC. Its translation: CASSLDPKAYEQYF.